The 10 T cell receptor beta chains reported below all come from one sample, sequenced in a study of shared clonotypes between healthy human individuals. Clones were sequenced by immunoSEQ multiplex PCR, and TCRdb holds only the in-frame ones, with some missing. The repertoire holds approximately 2.4 million clones, with nearly 97% as singletons. Input material: naive CD4+ T cells sorted from blood. Described subset: CD45RA+ positively selected. The receptors were sampled from a man younger than 35 in good health.

Notes on this clone: This may stem from a read error, because a much larger clone lies one nucleotide away. Other DNA variants within this sample encode the same CDR3. The chain has TRBV5-1 and TRBJ1-5; D gene uncertain. The CDR3 sequence is 15 residues long. Looked up from germline, CDR1 is SGHRS and CDR2 is YFSETQ. The V end was cut by 0 bases, the J end by 0 bases, with 7 bases between. In DNA, the CDR3 is TGCGCCAGCAGCTTGGAAGGCGATAGCAATCAGCCCCAGCATTTT. Translated, it gives CASSLEGDSNQPQHF.

The V and J genes are TRBV7-2 and TRBJ2-7, with D maybe TRBD2 (6 bases). This CDR3 contains 12 residues. Trimming removed 5 bases at V and 7 bases at J, with 12 bases between. Looked up from germline, CDR1 is SGHTA and CDR2 is FQGNSA. In DNA, the CDR3 is TGTGCCAGCAGCCCGAGCCGGGGGGAGCAGTACTTC. Its translation: CASSPSRGEQYF. Supplemented by reference TRBV7-2 and TRBJ2-7, the full variable domain reads GAGVSQSPSNKVTEKGKDVELRCDPISGHTALYWYRQSLGQGLEFLIYFQGNSAPDKSGLPSDRFSAERTGGSVSTLTIQRTQQEDSAVYLCASSPSRGEQYFGPGTRLTVT.

This rearrangement joins TRBV19 to TRBJ1-4; D remains unclear. The CDR3 is 15 amino acids. With 5 bases removed from V and 4 bases from J, the gap between germline ends came to 14 bases. CDR1 is LNHDA, CDR2 SQIVND, per germline (reference sequence). CDR3 in DNA: TGTGCCAGTAGTCCCCAGTCCCAGCTTAATGAAAAACTGTTTTTT. It encodes CASSPQSQLNEKLFF.

The chain combines TRBV6-1 with TRBJ2-7; 8 positions agree with TRBD2. Per the germline V gene, CDR1 is MNHNS and CDR2 is SASEGT. The V gene end was trimmed by 0 bases and the J gene end by 2 bases; junction bases not matched to a gene: 6. This CDR3 has 16 amino acids. Here the CDR3 DNA reads TGTGCCAGCAGTGAAGCCTCCGCGGGAGGTACCTACGAGCAGTACTTC. Translated, it gives CASSEASAGGTYEQYF.

The rearrangement joins TRBV18 to TRBJ2-3; D is unresolved. The V gene lost 2 bases and the J gene lost 6 bases, with 15 bases spanning the gap. The CDR3 spans 15 residues. CDR1 is KGHSH and CDR2 is LQKENI in the germline V gene. For the CDR3, the DNA is TGTGCCAGCTCACCAGGCCTCCCCTCTCCTGATACGCAGTATTTT. It codes for CASSPGLPSPDTQYF.

Notes on this clone: Additional DNA sequences in this sample encode the identical CDR3. The J gene is TRBJ2-3, the V gene TRBV5-1; TRBD2 matches 8 bases. The V gene end was trimmed by 4 bases and the J gene end by 2 bases; junction bases not matched to a gene: 3. The CDR3 sequence is 14 residues long. Germline lookup yields CDR1 SGHRS and CDR2 YFSETQ. CDR3 loop: CASSPGLATDTQYF. CDR3 sequence (DNA): TGCGCCAGCAGCCCCGGACTAGCCACAGATACGCAGTATTTT.

In this sample, this clone turned up once. This rearrangement joins TRBV6-5 to TRBJ2-7, with a weak D call TRBD2 (5 bases). This CDR3 has 13 residues. The V gene's germline CDR1 is MNHEY and CDR2 SVGAGI. Trimming took 2 bases from V and 6 from J, leaving 11 bases between them. CDR3 nucleotide sequence: TGTGCCAGCAGTTACGGAGAACTAGGCGAGCAGTACTTC. This codes for CASSYGELGEQYF.

This chain connects TRBV19 to TRBJ2-6, with D possibly called TRBD1 or TRBD2 (5 bases each). The CDR3 has 16 residues. The V end lost 5 bases, the J end lost 1 base, and 12 bases lay between the germline ends. Germline-derived CDR1 and CDR2 are LNHDA and SQIVND (reference sequence). CDR3 region: CASSSRGVSGANVLTF. The CDR3 DNA is TGTGCCAGTAGTTCCAGAGGGGTATCTGGGGCCAACGTCCTGACTTTC.

With respect to this clone: Other DNA sequences from this sample encode an identical CDR3 as well. The chain uses TRBV18 and TRBJ2-3; D gene ambiguous. The CDR3 length is 13 residues. In germline, CDR1 is KGHSH, CDR2 LQKENI. V lost 2 bases, J lost 4 bases, and 7 bases lay in between. The CDR3 nucleotides are TGTGCCAGCTCACCAAACCCCTCAGATACGCAGTATTTT. This sequence encodes CASSPNPSDTQYF.

This rearrangement joins TRBV7-8 to TRBJ2-1, with 7 bases lining up with TRBD2. The CDR3 has 15 amino acids. V lost 8 bases to trimming and J lost 1 base; unmatched junction nucleotides: 8. The germline gives CDR1 SGHVS, CDR2 FQNEAQ. Here the CDR3 DNA reads TGTGCCAGCTCCGATAGGGGAGGGTCCTACAATGAGCAGTTCTTC. Protein product: CASSDRGGSYNEQFF. Drawing the rest from reference TRBV7-8 and TRBJ2-1, the complete variable domain is GAGVSQSPRYKVAKRGQDVALRCDPISGHVSLFWYQQALGQGPEFLTYFQNEAQLDKSGLPSDRFFAERPEGSVSTLKIQRTQQEDSAVYLCASSDRGGSYNEQFFGPGTRLTVL.